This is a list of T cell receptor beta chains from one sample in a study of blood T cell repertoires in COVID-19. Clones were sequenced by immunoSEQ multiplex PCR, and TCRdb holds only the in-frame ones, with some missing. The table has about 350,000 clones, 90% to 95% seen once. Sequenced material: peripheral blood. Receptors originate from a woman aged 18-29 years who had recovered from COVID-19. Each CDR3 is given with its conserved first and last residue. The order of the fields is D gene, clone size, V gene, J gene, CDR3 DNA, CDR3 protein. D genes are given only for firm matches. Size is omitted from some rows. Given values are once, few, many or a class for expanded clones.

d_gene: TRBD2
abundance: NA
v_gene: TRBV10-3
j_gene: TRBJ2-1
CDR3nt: TGTGCCATCAGTGAGCCCGCAGTCCCGGCTAGCGGGCGGAATGAGCAGTTCTTC
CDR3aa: CAISEPAVPASGRNEQFF

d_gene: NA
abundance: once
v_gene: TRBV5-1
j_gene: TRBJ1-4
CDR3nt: TGCGCCAGCAGCTTGGTTGGAGGGGCGGATGAAAAACTGTTTTTT
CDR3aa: CASSLVGGADEKLFF

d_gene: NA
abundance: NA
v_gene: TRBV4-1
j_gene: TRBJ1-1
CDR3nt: TGCGCCAGCGCTCGGGCGGGGGCTGAAGCTTTCTTT
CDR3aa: CASARAGAEAFF

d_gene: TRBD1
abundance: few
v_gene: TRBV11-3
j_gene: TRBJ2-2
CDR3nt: TGTGCCAGCAGCCCTCGCAGGGGGCCAGGCAGCACCGGGGAGCTGTTTTTT
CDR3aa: CASSPRRGPGSTGELFF

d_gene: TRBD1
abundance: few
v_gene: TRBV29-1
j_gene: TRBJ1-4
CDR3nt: TGCAGCGTTGCAGGGGGCCTCGGGCGAACTAATGAAAAACTGTTTTTT
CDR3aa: CSVAGGLGRTNEKLFF

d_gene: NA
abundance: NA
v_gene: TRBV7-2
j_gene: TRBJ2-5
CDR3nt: TGTGCCAGCAGCATCCGAACAGGGCGGCAAGAGACCCAGTACTTC
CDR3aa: CASSIRTGRQETQYF

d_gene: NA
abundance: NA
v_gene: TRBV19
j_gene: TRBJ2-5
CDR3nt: TGTGCCAGTAGTATAGATCGAGGGACGGCCGGGGGGACCCAGTACTTC
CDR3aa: CASSIDRGTAGGTQYF

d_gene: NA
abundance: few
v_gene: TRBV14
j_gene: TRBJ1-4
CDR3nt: TGTGCCAGCAGCCACACAGGGTCCCGGGAAAAACTGTTTTTT
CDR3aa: CASSHTGSREKLFF

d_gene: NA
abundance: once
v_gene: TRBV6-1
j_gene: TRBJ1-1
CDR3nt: TGTGCCAGCAGTGTTGCACACAGGGACCTCATGAACACTGAAGCTTTCTTT
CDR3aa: CASSVAHRDLMNTEAFF

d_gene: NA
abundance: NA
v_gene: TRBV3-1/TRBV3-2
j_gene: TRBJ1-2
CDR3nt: TGTGCCAGCAGCCAAGGGCACTTCGGGACTGGCCTCGGGGGCTACACCTTC
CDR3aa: CASSQGHFGTGLGGYTF

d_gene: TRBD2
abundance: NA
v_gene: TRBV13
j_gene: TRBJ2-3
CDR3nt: TGTGCCAGCAGCGCCGAGCGGGAGGTCGGGGCAGATACGCAGTATTTT
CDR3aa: CASSAEREVGADTQYF

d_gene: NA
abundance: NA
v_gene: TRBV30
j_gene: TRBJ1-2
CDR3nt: TGTGCCTGGAGTGCTACCGCGGGCTACACCTTC
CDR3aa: CAWSATAGYTF

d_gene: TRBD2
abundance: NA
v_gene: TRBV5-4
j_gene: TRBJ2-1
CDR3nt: TGTGCCAGCAGCTTCGGCGCGGGAGGTTACAATGAGCAGTTCTTC
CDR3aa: CASSFGAGGYNEQFF

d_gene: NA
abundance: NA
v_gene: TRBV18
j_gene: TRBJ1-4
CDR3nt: TGTGCCAGCTCACCCTGGGAGCGCACTAATGAAAAACTGTTTTTT
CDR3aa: CASSPWERTNEKLFF

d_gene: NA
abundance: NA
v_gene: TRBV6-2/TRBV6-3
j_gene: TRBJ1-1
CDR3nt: TGTGCCAGCAGTTACCAGGAAGGTGCAGGGGTTGTCGCTGAAGCTTTCTTT
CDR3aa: CASSYQEGAGVVAEAFF

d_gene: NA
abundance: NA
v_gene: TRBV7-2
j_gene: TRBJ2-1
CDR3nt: TGTGCCAGCAGCCCCACGGGATTGGGGTACAATGAGCAGTTCTTC
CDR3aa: CASSPTGLGYNEQFF

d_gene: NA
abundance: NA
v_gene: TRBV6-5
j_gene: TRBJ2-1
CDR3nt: TGTGCCAGCAGTTACATGGGTCAGGCGAGAAATGAGCAGTTCTTC
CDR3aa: CASSYMGQARNEQFF

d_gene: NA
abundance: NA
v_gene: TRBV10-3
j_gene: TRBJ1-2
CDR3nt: TGTGCCATCAGTGAGTCGAAGGCCCGGACAGCCTTC
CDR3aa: CAISESKARTAF

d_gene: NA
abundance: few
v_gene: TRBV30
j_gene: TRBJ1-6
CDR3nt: TGTGCCTGGAGGGACGGGGCGGGAATACCTATTTCACCCCTCCACTTT
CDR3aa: CAWRDGAGIPISPLHF

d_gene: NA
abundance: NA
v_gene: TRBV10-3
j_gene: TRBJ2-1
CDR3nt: TGTGCCATCAGTGCCGGGGGTACCAGAAGTTATGCCAATGAGCAGTTCTTC
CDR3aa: CAISAGGTRSYANEQFF

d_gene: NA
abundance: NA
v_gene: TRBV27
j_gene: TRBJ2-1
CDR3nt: TGTGCCAGCAGTCGGGTGGCGGGGGCCTCCTACAATGAGCAGTTCTTC
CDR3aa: CASSRVAGASYNEQFF

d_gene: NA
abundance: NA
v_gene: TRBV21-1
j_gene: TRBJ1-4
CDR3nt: TGTGCCAGCAGCAAAGCCCGTCCCGACAGGGTGATAAGTGAAAAACTGTTTTTT
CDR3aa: CASSKARPDRVISEKLFF

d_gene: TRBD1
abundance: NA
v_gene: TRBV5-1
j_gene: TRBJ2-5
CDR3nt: TGCGCCAGCAGCTGGGGACAGTCAGAGACCCAGTACTTC
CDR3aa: CASSWGQSETQYF

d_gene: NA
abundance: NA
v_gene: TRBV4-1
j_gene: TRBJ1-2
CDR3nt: TGCGCCAGCAGCCAAGATCCTGGGGGCTTCTATGGCTACACCTTC
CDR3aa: CASSQDPGGFYGYTF

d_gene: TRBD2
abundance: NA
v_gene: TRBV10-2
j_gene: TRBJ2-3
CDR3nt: TGCGCCAGCAGTGAAGAGGGTAGCGGGGATACGCAGTATTTT
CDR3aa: CASSEEGSGDTQYF

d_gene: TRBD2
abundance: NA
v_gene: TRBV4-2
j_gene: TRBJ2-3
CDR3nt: TGTGCCAGCAGCCAAGAGAGACTAGCGTTTAGCACAGATACGCAGTATTTT
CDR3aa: CASSQERLAFSTDTQYF

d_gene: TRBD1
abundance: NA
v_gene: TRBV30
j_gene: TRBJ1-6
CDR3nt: TGTGCCTGGGACCCACGGACAGGGAATTCACCCCTCCACTTT
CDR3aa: CAWDPRTGNSPLHF

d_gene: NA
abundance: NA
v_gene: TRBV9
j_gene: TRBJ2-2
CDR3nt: TGTGCCAGCAGCGGGTGGGGGGACAGCAACAACCGGGAGCTGTTTTTT
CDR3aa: CASSGWGDSNNRELFF

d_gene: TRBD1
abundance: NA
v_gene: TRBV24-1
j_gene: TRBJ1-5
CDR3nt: TGTGCCACCAGTGATTCGACAGGGGGGGTGATCCAGCCCCAGCATTTT
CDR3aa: CATSDSTGGVIQPQHF

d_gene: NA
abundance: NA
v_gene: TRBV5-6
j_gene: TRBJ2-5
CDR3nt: TGTGCCAGCAGCTTGGAGGCGGGATCGGAGACCCAGTACTTC
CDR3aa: CASSLEAGSETQYF

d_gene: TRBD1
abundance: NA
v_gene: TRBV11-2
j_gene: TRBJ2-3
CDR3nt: TGTGCCAGCAGCCCAGGGACAGGACACACAGATACGCAGTATTTT
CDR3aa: CASSPGTGHTDTQYF

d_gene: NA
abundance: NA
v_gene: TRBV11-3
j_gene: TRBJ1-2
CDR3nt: TGTGCCAGCAGCTTAGGCACCCGGGTCGGCTACACCTTC
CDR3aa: CASSLGTRVGYTF

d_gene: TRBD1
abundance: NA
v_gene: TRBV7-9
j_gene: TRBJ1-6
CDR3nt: TGTGCCAGCAGCTTTCCCGGGACAGGGGTCTATAATTCACCCCTCCACTTT
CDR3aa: CASSFPGTGVYNSPLHF

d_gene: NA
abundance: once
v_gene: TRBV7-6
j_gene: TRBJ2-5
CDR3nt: TGTGCCAGCAGCAGGAGACAAGAGACCCAGTACTTC
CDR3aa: CASSRRQETQYF

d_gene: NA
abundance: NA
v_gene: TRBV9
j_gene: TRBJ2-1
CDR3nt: TGTGCCAGCAGCGTAGATCCTAGCCCGCCCGGTGAGCAGTTCTTC
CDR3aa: CASSVDPSPPGEQFF

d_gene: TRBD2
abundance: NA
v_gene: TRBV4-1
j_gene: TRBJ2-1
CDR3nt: TGCGCCAGCAGCCAAGCTGATCGGACTAGCGGGACCTACAATGAGCAGTTCTTC
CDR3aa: CASSQADRTSGTYNEQFF

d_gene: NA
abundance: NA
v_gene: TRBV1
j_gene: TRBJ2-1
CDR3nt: TGCACCAGCAGCCACCCCCGGTGCGGAGCCTACAATGAGCAGTTCTTC
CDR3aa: CTSSHPRCGAYNEQFF